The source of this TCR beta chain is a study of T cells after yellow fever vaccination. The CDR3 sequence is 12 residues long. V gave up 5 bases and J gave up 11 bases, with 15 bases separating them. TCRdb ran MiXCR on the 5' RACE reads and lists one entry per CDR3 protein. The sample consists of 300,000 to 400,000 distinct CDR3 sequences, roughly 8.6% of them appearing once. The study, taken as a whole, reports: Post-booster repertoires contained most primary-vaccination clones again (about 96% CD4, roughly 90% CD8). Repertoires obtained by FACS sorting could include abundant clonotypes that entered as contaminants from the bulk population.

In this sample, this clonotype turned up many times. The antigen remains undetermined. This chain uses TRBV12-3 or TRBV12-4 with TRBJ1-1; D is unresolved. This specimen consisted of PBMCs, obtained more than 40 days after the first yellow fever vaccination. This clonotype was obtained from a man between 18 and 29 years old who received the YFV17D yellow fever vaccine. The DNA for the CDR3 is TGTGCCAGCAGTCAGATCGGGTACGAGGCTTTCTTT. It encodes CASSQIGYEAFF.